Below, one TCR beta chain is given with its context. The antigen is unknown. This record comes from a study of Graves' ophthalmopathy and Graves' hyperthyroidism. Overall study: Researchers obtained peripheral blood at initial diagnosis, before any treatment had begun.

General study findings and limits: Blood contained most expanded thyroid clonotypes exceeding 0.001 frequency.

From germline, CDR1 is MDHEN and CDR2 SYDVKM. V shed 7 bases and J shed 5 bases, with 17 bases lying between them. The CDR3 consists of 14 residues. The authors amplified TCR beta CDR3 regions from RNA transcripts. In the first round, RT-PCR was carried out with HTBI primers, and a multiplex PCR formed the second round. TCRdb reprocessed the multiplex PCR reads with MiXCR, giving one entry per CDR3 protein. This sample carries about 620,000 distinct CDR3 sequences, about 20% of them seen once, and the ten largest clones take around 7%. The TCR was taken from a woman aged 18 to 35 with stable Graves' hyperthyroidism. Some clones in this sample may be carry-over from other donors' samples. The material sequenced was peripheral blood. The chain carries TRBV28 and TRBJ2-5, with D possibly being TRBD2 (8 bases). Written as DNA, the CDR3 is TGTGCCAGCAACGGGAGGGGGCGCGGGGAGACCCAGTACTTC. Its translation is CASNGRGRGETQYF.